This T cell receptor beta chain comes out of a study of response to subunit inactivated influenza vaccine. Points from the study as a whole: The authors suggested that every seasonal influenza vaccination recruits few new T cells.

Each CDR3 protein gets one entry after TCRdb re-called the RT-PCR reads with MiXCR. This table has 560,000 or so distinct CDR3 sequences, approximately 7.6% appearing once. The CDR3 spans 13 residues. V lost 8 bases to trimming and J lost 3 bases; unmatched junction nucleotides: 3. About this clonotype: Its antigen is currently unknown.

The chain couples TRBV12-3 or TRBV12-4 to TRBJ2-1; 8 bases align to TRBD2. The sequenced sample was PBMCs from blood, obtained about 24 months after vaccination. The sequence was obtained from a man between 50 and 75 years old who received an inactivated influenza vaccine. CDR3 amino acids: CASRAGGYNEQFF. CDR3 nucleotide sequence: TGTGCCAGCCGGGCGGGGGGCTACAATGAGCAGTTCTTC.